The entry below describes one T cell receptor (beta chain). Its antigen has not been determined. Base quality data are lacking; no much larger clone is found one base away. The meaning of the sample's time point label: blood 4 weeks post-SBRT, at nephrectomy. The treatment or condition label here, explained by the study, means: 15 Gy SBRT to primary tumor, nephrectomy 4 weeks later. Samples came from a clinical trial, in which primary renal cell carcinomas received 15 Gy stereotactic body radiation therapy followed by nephrectomy 4 weeks later. To follow tumor-enriched clonotypes, peripheral blood was collected serially from radiation-treated patients at baseline and again at 2 weeks and 4 weeks after SBRT. Every patient had renal cell carcinoma of clear cell pathology. The QIAamp DNA Blood Mini Kit (Qiagen) was used to prepare genomic DNA for TCR sequencing. Samples were included in the analyses only if all quality control checks were passed.

The immunoSEQ kit was used, according to the manufacturer's recommendations, to generate TCR beta libraries from genomic DNA. To prepare the libraries, a first multiplex PCR with proprietary primers was run, followed by a second PCR that added unique barcodes, and a bead cleanup was done after each round. A kit-provided positive control reaction and a negative control reaction were included in every sample batch. The final libraries underwent checking on an Agilent 4200 TapeStation D1000 ScreenTape, volumetric pooling, and quantification by qPCR. An Illumina NextSeq500 fitted with a MidOutput 150-cycle cartridge performed the sequencing, running 156 Read1 cycles and 15 Index1 cycles with the kit's custom primers. The pooled library was loaded at 1.0 pM, and around 18% PhiX control was spiked in. Regarding the original processing steps: Vendor-processed data were analyzed in R, with a clonotype defined as all T cells sharing the same CDR3 nucleotide sequence. In the clone abundance analyses, frequencies were normalized to the 10,000 most abundant clones in each sample. Public T cell clones, averaging fewer than five per sample, were removed before analysis. Tumor-enriched clonotypes and baseline blood-enriched clonotypes were defined as those with an abundance difference of at least 32-fold between compartments. A beta-binomial differential abundance model was used to identify clonotypes that expanded or contracted between blood time points. The Baroni-Urbani and Buser coefficient was used to measure tumor-blood repertoire similarity, and groups were compared with two-tailed Wilcoxon tests in R. Drawn from immuneACCESS, this table holds only the in-frame rearrangements with V and J called that TCRdb kept. Clones are partly lost; checked studies trace under half to an unresolved V gene and leave the rest unexplained. V, J and clone size reflect that table, while D and trimming were determined from the DNA. Present in this sample are about 150,000 clones, 80% to 90% of which were seen just once. The ten top clones hold 17% of the sample.

The record originates from a study of radiation and T cells in renal cell carcinoma (dated by TCRdb to about 2020). Regarding the study in general: A total of 53 samples underwent TCR beta sequencing, made up of around 26 tumors and some 27 peripheral blood samples. The last blood draw occurred 4 weeks after radiation, at the same time as nephrectomy. Across all 53 samples, several million unique CDR3 nucleotide sequences encoding approximately 3,000,000 unique CDR3 amino acid sequences were identified. What the work shows at the level of the full study, not this receptor alone: With a single-armed trial design, the study had no way to address how radiation dose or scheduling affects the TCR repertoire. Dynamics of the blood repertoire were not tracked past 4 weeks after treatment. In blood, the top tumor clonotypes increased from baseline to 2 weeks after radiation and then shrank by 4 weeks, which suggests a temporary expansion of tumor-resident clones. Because pretreatment tumor biopsies were not available, the baseline intratumoral presence of clonotypes could not be determined.

The material sequenced was blood, taken from a patient whose treatment included radiotherapy and nephrectomy. This clonotype was obtained from a woman aged 45-65 years with renal cell carcinoma.

The CDR3 reads CASSTRDARNYGYTF. The DNA sequence is given as TGTGCCAGTAGTACCCGGGACGCCCGGAACTATGGCTACACCTTC. This chain joins TRBV19 to TRBJ1-2, with a tentative D gene TRBD1 over 5 matching bases. Spanning cysteine to phenylalanine, the CDR3 consists of 15 amino acids. This entry keeps only the CDR3 DNA: 45 bases, framed from base 1. CDR1 is given as LNHDA and CDR2 as SQIVND, both from the germline V gene (reference sequence). V is shortened by 4 bases, J by 2 bases, and the region joining them spans 14 bases.